This T cell receptor beta chain came from a study of blood T cell repertoires in COVID-19. The overall study: PBMCs, B-cell-depleted T cells, or T cells were the source of the cDNA or gDNA that made up the material.

After removal of 1 base from V and 12 bases from J, the junction contained 6 bases not matched to a gene. This CDR3 has 14 amino acids. Germline loops: CDR1 SGHAT, CDR2 FQNNGV. Cohort assignment relied on participant-reported clinical history. Authors' methods: For nucleated cells, counts were estimated from reference gene primer amplification. The table came from immunoSEQ multiplex PCR; TCRdb's copy has only in-frame clones and leaves some out. That table is the source of V, J and clone size, and D and trimming were worked out from the DNA. The sample contains around 340,000 clones, 88% of which appear only once.

This TCR derives from a woman aged 25 to 39 who had been exposed to COVID-19. Sequenced input: PBMCs or T cells enriched from blood (not recorded which). The chain links TRBV11-2 to TRBJ1-1, with 12 bases that match TRBD1. CDR3 region: CASSLVLGQGATFF. In nucleotides, the CDR3 is TGTGCCAGCAGCTTAGTTCTGGGACAGGGGGCAACTTTCTTT. Full variable domain (outside the CDR3, taken from reference TRBV11-2 and TRBJ1-1): EAGVAQSPRYKIIEKRQSVAFWCNPISGHATLYWYQQILGQGPKLLIQFQNNGVVDDSQLPKDRFSAERLKGVDSTLKIQPAKLEDSAVYLCASSLVLGQGATFFGQGTRLTVV.